Detailed here is one T cell receptor (beta chain). Antigen specificity is unknown. This specimen comes from a study of cytomegalovirus exposure and HLA in healthy donors. Across the study: Earlier work reported 100 million or so unique TCR beta sequences from 150 million to 200 million T cells.

The PCR contained 60 Vbeta and 13 Jbeta primers. Assay used: immunoSEQ multiplex PCR; TCRdb lists only in-frame clones, some missing. The sample carries about 160,000 clones, roughly 70% recorded once. Broader study findings: Analysis performed later showed TCR beta chains linked to HLA being more clonally expanded than equally common others. According to the study, around 180 TCR beta chains were cytomegalovirus-associated. The authors excluded some V segments, including TRBV6-2 and TRBV6-3, as indistinguishable.

Per the germline V gene, CDR1 is SGHRS and CDR2 is YFSETQ. Trimming cost V 0 bases and J 4 bases; bases outside gene matches: 3. The length of the CDR3 is 16 residues. This chain uses TRBV5-1 with TRBJ2-5, with 13 bases that match TRBD2. This clonotype originated in a man aged 35 to 55 in good health and CMV-seropositive. The sample was PBMCs. The CDR3 region is CASSLGTSGGLETQYF. The CDR3 nucleotides are TGCGCCAGCAGCTTGGGGACTAGCGGGGGACTAGAGACCCAGTACTTC.